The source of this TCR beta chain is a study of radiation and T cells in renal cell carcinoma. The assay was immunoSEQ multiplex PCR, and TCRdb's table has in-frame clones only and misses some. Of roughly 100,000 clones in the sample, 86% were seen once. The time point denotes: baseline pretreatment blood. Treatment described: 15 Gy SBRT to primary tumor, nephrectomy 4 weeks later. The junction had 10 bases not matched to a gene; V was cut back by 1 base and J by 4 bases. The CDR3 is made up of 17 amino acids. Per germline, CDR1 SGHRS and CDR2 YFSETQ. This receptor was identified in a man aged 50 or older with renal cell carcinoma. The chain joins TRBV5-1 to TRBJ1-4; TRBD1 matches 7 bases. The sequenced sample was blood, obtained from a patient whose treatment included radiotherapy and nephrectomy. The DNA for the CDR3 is TGCGCCAGCAGCTTGTCAGAGGGACAGCCGCTTAATGAAAAACTGTTTTTT. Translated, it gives CASSLSEGQPLNEKLFF.